This is a list of T cell receptor beta chains from one sample in a study of blood T cell repertoires in COVID-19. Profiled with immunoSEQ multiplex PCR; TCRdb holds only in-frame clones, not every one. Among nearly 80,000 clones, 90% were seen once, and the ten largest hold 0.7% to 0.9%. The sequencing sample was made of peripheral blood. These receptors originate from a woman of 80 years or more with acute or convalescent COVID-19. Both conserved end residues are part of each CDR3. D genes are given only for firm matches. The listing skips clone size in some rows; elsewhere it reads once, few, many or a size class.

>TRBD2|TRBJ2-1|TRBV5-1|once
TGCGCCAGCAGCTTGGCCCGAGCGGGAGGGCCCAATGAGCAGTTCTTC
CASSLARAGGPNEQFF
>-|TRBJ1-1|TRBV9|-
TGTGCCGAGAGGGTCAGGTCCACTGAAGCTTTCTTT
CAERVRSTEAFF
>-|TRBJ1-6|TRBV7-2|-
TGTGCCAGCAGCCTGGCTCGCAGGGTTGGTTCACCCCTCCACTTT
CASSLARRVGSPLHF
>-|TRBJ2-7|TRBV5-1|-
TGCGCCAGCAGCCCGGGACACCGGGACTACGAGCAGTACTTC
CASSPGHRDYEQYF
>-|TRBJ1-1|TRBV4-3|once
TGCGCCAGCAGCCAAGATCGGGGGATCGCGAACACTGAAGCTTTCTTT
CASSQDRGIANTEAFF
>-|TRBJ1-6|TRBV3-1/TRBV3-2|-
TGTGCCAGCAGCCAAACCACTGGTAAAAGCTCCTATAATTCACCCCTCCACTTT
CASSQTTGKSSYNSPLHF
>TRBD2|TRBJ2-2|TRBV3-1/TRBV3-2|-
TGTGCCAGCAGCCAGGTTAAAGCGGGGGGCACCGGGGAGCTGTTTTTT
CASSQVKAGGTGELFF
>TRBD1|TRBJ1-5|TRBV11-2|-
TGTGCCAGCAGCTTACAGGACAGGGTTTCTGGGAGCAATCAGCCCCAGCATTTT
CASSLQDRVSGSNQPQHF
>TRBD1|TRBJ1-2|TRBV4-3|-
TGCGCCAGCAGCCAAGATGGGACAGGGGGCTCCCTTAACTATGGCTACACCTTC
CASSQDGTGGSLNYGYTF
>TRBD1|TRBJ1-2|TRBV5-1|-
TGCGCCAGCACCGACAGGGAGGGCTACACCTTC
CASTDREGYTF
>-|TRBJ1-5|TRBV7-2|-
TGTGCCAGCAGCTCCCGGGACATTAGCAATCAGCCCCAGCATTTT
CASSSRDISNQPQHF
>TRBD1|TRBJ2-4|TRBV27|-
TGTGCCAGCAGGCGAGCCGGGACAGAGATAGCCAAAAACATTCAGTACTTC
CASRRAGTEIAKNIQYF
>-|TRBJ1-3|TRBV6-4|-
TGTGCCAGCAGTGACAGGAAGACGCAGGGCTCTGGAAACACCATATATTTT
CASSDRKTQGSGNTIYF
>-|TRBJ2-3|TRBV19|-
TGTGCCAGTAGTACCTCCCGGAGAGATACGCAGTATTTT
CASSTSRRDTQYF
>TRBD1|TRBJ1-6|TRBV7-7|-
TGTGCCAGCAGCTTAGAAGAGGGGGCCTCCTATAATTCACCCCTCCACTTT
CASSLEEGASYNSPLHF
>-|TRBJ1-2|TRBV19|-
TGTGCCAGTAGTATCTGGGGGCATCACGACTACACCTTC
CASSIWGHHDYTF
>TRBD2|TRBJ2-5|TRBV3-1/TRBV3-2|-
TGTGCCAGCAGCCAAGTCCGTGGGCTAGCGGGAGTTCTAGAGACCCAGTACTTC
CASSQVRGLAGVLETQYF
>-|TRBJ1-1|TRBV15|-
TGTGCCACCAGCAGACGTAGAAGTAGTACTGAAGCTTTCTTT
CATSRRRSSTEAFF
>TRBD2|TRBJ2-3|TRBV7-6|-
TGTGCCAGCACCCTTGGCGGGAGTTCAGATACGCAGTATTTT
CASTLGGSSDTQYF
>TRBD1|TRBJ2-7|TRBV28|-
TGTGCCAGCACCAGCGGGGACAGGGCCACCTACGAGCAGTACTTC
CASTSGDRATYEQYF
>TRBD1|TRBJ2-5|TRBV6-6|-
TGTGCCAGCAGACAGGGGGAGACCCAGTACTTC
CASRQGETQYF
>TRBD1|TRBJ1-2|TRBV24-1|-
TGTGCCACCAGTGATTTTCCCAGGGGGGACTATGGCTACACCTTC
CATSDFPRGDYGYTF
>TRBD2|TRBJ2-3|TRBV2|-
TGTGCCAGCAGTGGGGCGGGAGAGACAGATACGCAGTATTTT
CASSGAGETDTQYF
>TRBD2|TRBJ2-7|TRBV9|-
TGTGCCAGCAGCTTCTCCGGGACTAGCGCTTCCGAGCAGTACTTC
CASSFSGTSASEQYF
>TRBD2|TRBJ2-3|TRBV5-8|-
TGTGCCAGCAGCCGTACTAGCGGGCGGCCCTATAGCACAGATACGCAGTATTTT
CASSRTSGRPYSTDTQYF
>-|TRBJ1-2|TRBV7-8|-
TGTGCCAGCAGCTTAATGTCTTATGGCTACACCTTC
CASSLMSYGYTF
>-|TRBJ2-3|TRBV29-1|-
TGCAGCGTGGGAGCCCTCACAGATACGCAGTATTTT
CSVGALTDTQYF
>TRBD1|TRBJ2-7|TRBV19|-
TGTGCCAGTAGTTCCCCGGGACAGGGCCGAGCCTACGAGCAGTACTTC
CASSSPGQGRAYEQYF
>-|TRBJ2-5|TRBV11-2|-
TGTGCCAGCAGCCCAGACAGCCAAGAGACCCAGTACTTC
CASSPDSQETQYF
>TRBD1|TRBJ1-2|TRBV10-3|-
TGTGCCATCAACGGGGACAGGGTGAATGGCTACACCTTC
CAINGDRVNGYTF
>-|TRBJ2-7|TRBV27|-
TGTGCCAGCACCAGTAGGGCAGGGGAATCCTACGAGCAGTACTTC
CASTSRAGESYEQYF
>TRBD1|TRBJ2-7|TRBV18|-
TGTGCCAGCTCACCAGGACGCCCCGGGACAGGGGCGTACGAGCAGTACTTC
CASSPGRPGTGAYEQYF
>-|TRBJ2-7|TRBV7-9|-
TGTGCCAGCAGCTTAGGGAGCTACGAGCAGTACTTC
CASSLGSYEQYF
>-|TRBJ1-3|TRBV7-2|-
TGTGCCAGCAGCTTAGCGTCCGGGGGCTCTGGAAACACCATATATTTT
CASSLASGGSGNTIYF
>TRBD2|TRBJ2-5|TRBV5-4|-
TGTGCCAGCAGCTTGACCGGGCGGGAGGAGACCCAGTACTTC
CASSLTGREETQYF
>TRBD1|TRBJ1-1|TRBV9|-
TGTGCCAGCAGCGTAGAAGGACAGGGGAACACTGAAGCTTTCTTT
CASSVEGQGNTEAFF
>-|TRBJ1-2|TRBV5-6|-
TGTGCCAGCAGCTTGATTCCGGGACTCTATGGCTACACCTTC
CASSLIPGLYGYTF
>TRBD1|TRBJ1-2|TRBV5-1|-
TGCGCCAGCAGCTTGGGACAGGGTGGAGGCTACACCTTC
CASSLGQGGGYTF
>-|TRBJ1-5|TRBV19|-
TGTGCCAGTAGTATGAGCGGGAATAGCAATCAGCCCCAGCATTTT
CASSMSGNSNQPQHF
>-|TRBJ1-2|TRBV28|-
TGTGCCAGCAGTTTTGGAGTCTATGGCTACACCTTC
CASSFGVYGYTF
>TRBD1|TRBJ1-4|TRBV18|-
TGTGCCAGCTCACTTAACAGGGGGCGTTCTGAAAAACTGTTTTTT
CASSLNRGRSEKLFF
>-|TRBJ1-1|TRBV3-1/TRBV3-2|-
TGTGCCAGCAGCCCCTGGGGGGATGAAGCTTTCTTT
CASSPWGDEAFF
>-|TRBJ2-3|TRBV7-9|-
TGTGCCAGCAGCTTGACTAGTTTCGCGAGCACAGATACGCAGTATTTT
CASSLTSFASTDTQYF
>-|TRBJ1-3|TRBV19|-
TGTGCCAGTGGCGAGACAGGCGAATCTGGAAACACCATATATTTT
CASGETGESGNTIYF
>TRBD1|TRBJ1-2|TRBV29-1|-
TGCAGCGTTGAAGATAGTGGACAGGGGCAATATGGCTACACCTTC
CSVEDSGQGQYGYTF
>-|TRBJ1-2|TRBV5-4|-
TGTGCCAGCAGCTTGGATACAGGGTTAAACGGCTACACCTTC
CASSLDTGLNGYTF
>TRBD2|TRBJ2-1|TRBV9|-
TGTGCCAGCAGCCTCCTAGCGGGGGGCCTCTATGAGCAGTTCTTC
CASSLLAGGLYEQFF
>TRBD1|TRBJ2-5|TRBV5-1|-
TGCGCCAGCAAGGGGGGACAGGGGTTTGAGACCCAGTACTTC
CASKGGQGFETQYF
>-|TRBJ2-7|TRBV3-1/TRBV3-2|once
TGTGCCAGCAGCCAAGGGACTTCCTCCCAGCAGTACTTC
CASSQGTSSQQYF
>TRBD1|TRBJ1-6|TRBV19|few
TGTGCCAGTAGTATGGGACAGGGCTATAATTCACCCCTCCACTTT
CASSMGQGYNSPLHF
>-|TRBJ2-7|TRBV27|medium-sized
TGTGCCAGCAGTTTGACGGGGTGGCACGAGCAGTACTTC
CASSLTGWHEQYF
>-|TRBJ1-1|TRBV4-1|-
TGCGCCAGCAGCCAAGGGCCGGGAAACACTGAAGCTTTCTTT
CASSQGPGNTEAFF
>TRBD1|TRBJ2-1|TRBV19|-
TGTGCCAGTAGTGTACAGGGGGCTATATTCGATGAGCAGTTCTTC
CASSVQGAIFDEQFF
>TRBD1|TRBJ1-1|TRBV28|-
TGTGCCAGCAGTACGGACAGGGGGAACACTGAAGCTTTCTTT
CASSTDRGNTEAFF
>-|TRBJ2-7|TRBV27|few
TGTGCCAGCAGTTTAGGGGCAGGGTCCGAGCAGTACTTC
CASSLGAGSEQYF
>-|TRBJ1-5|TRBV2|-
TGTGCCAGCAGTGAATGGGAGGGCAATCAGCCCCAGCATTTT
CASSEWEGNQPQHF
>-|TRBJ1-6|TRBV19|-
TGTGCCAGTAGACTGGGTTCAAGTTCGGAGTGGTCACCCCTCCACTTT
CASRLGSSSEWSPLHF
>-|TRBJ1-1|TRBV28|-
TGTGCCAGCACCCAGACTGTGAACACTGAAGCTTTCTTT
CASTQTVNTEAFF
>TRBD1|TRBJ1-2|TRBV6-2/TRBV6-3|-
TGTGCCAGCAGTCCAAGGGGGCTATATAACTATGGCTACACCTTC
CASSPRGLYNYGYTF
>TRBD1|TRBJ2-6|TRBV27|-
TGTGCCAGCAGTCCCTGGGACAGCCACTCTGGGGCCAACGTCCTGACTTTC
CASSPWDSHSGANVLTF